The 14 T cell receptor beta chains given below trace back to one sample, sequenced in a study of T cell changes during pregnancy in multiple sclerosis. Measured with immunoSEQ multiplex PCR; TCRdb has only the in-frame clones, and not every one. The sample shows 100,000 or so clones, around nine tenths of them seen only once. The specimen comprised peripheral blood, sampled in the second trimester of pregnancy. The receptors originated from a female donor with multiple sclerosis, enrolled in a pregnancy study.

The rearrangement links TRBV10-3 to TRBJ1-2, with D unresolved. Germline lookup yields CDR1 ENHRY and CDR2 SYGVKD. This CDR3 has 14 amino acids. Trimming took off 3 bases at V and 2 bases at J, with 10 bases between the two ends. The CDR3 reads CAISERTGNYGYTF. As DNA, the CDR3 is TGTGCCATCAGTGAAAGGACTGGGAACTATGGCTACACCTTC.

To note about this clone: Relative to the germline gene, one junction end is altered; a read error may explain this. This CDR3 reads CASGVVAGPNYGYTF. For the CDR3, the DNA is TGTGCCAGCGGCGTAGTGGCAGGTCCTAACTATGGCTACACCTTC. The chain is built from TRBV9 and TRBJ1-2, with D unclear. This CDR3 is 15 amino acids long. CDR1 and CDR2 (germline): SGDLS, YYNGEE.

J is TRBJ2-7 and V is TRBV9; the D gene is possibly TRBD1 (5 bases). CDR1 and CDR2 from the germline V gene are SGDLS and YYNGEE. The germline V and J ends were trimmed by 4 bases and 3 bases, with 8 bases remaining between them. The CDR3 loop spans 12 amino acids. The CDR3 protein is CASSSGHYEQYF. As DNA, the CDR3 is TGTGCCAGCAGCTCAGGACACTACGAGCAGTACTTC.

This clone was seen just once. This chain uses TRBV19 with TRBJ1-1; TRBD1 agrees at 8 bases. Losses at the gene ends were 4 bases for V and 2 bases for J; bases not matched to a gene: 9. CDR1 LNHDA and CDR2 SQIVND come from the germline V gene (reference sequence). The CDR3 length is 16 residues. In nucleotides, the CDR3 is TGTGCCAGTAGTAGTAGGGGACAGGCGCCCAACACTGAAGCTTTCTTT. It yields the protein CASSSRGQAPNTEAFF.

The rearrangement uses TRBV9 and TRBJ1-4, with 11 bases fitting TRBD1. The germline CDR1 and CDR2 sequences are SGDLS and YYNGEE. The CDR3 covers 15 residues. With 0 bases clipped from V and 8 bases from J, the junction kept 3 bases outside the gene matches. This CDR3 is CASSVVGDRGEKLFF. CDR3 DNA sequence: TGTGCCAGCAGCGTAGTAGGGGACAGGGGGGAAAAACTGTTTTTT.

The chain employs TRBV27 and TRBJ2-7; D unclear. Germline V gene data show CDR1 as MNHEY and CDR2 as SMNVEV (reference sequence). The length of the CDR3 is 16 residues. The V and J ends lost 3 bases and 3 bases respectively, with 18 bases between them. CDR3 region: CASSFEVGGARYEQYF. CDR3 bases: TGTGCCAGCAGTTTTGAGGTCGGCGGAGCCCGCTACGAGCAGTACTTC.

The CDR3 bases are TGTGCCAGCAGTTCAGGGGGATGGGAGCAGTACTTC. Encoded protein: CASSSGGWEQYF. The chain links TRBV28 to TRBJ2-7, with 7 bases lining up with TRBD1. The CDR3 totals 12 residues. Germline lookup yields CDR1 MDHEN and CDR2 SYDVKM. V shed 4 bases and J 7 bases; nucleotides not matched to a gene: 4.

V usage is TRBV11-2 and J usage is TRBJ1-6, with D unclear. Deletions cut 0 bases from V and 7 bases from J, with 10 bases between. The CDR3 sequence is 15 residues long. The germline CDR1 and CDR2 sequences are SGHAT and FQNNGV. The DNA for the CDR3 is TGTGCCAGCAGCTTAGATGGGTTGCGGAATTCACCCCTCCACTTT. Amino acids: CASSLDGLRNSPLHF.

V gene TRBV7-3 combines with J gene TRBJ2-1, with 8 bases matching TRBD2. CDR1 and CDR2 from the germline V gene are SGHTA and FQGTGA. The CDR3 spans 15 residues. Trimming removed 2 bases from V and 6 bases from J; junction bases left unmatched: 6. CDR3 in DNA: TGTGCCAGCAGCTTATTACTAGCGGACCTCAATGAGCAGTTCTTC. As protein: CASSLLLADLNEQFF.

This rearrangement joins TRBV29-1 to TRBJ2-5; the D is unclear. CDR1 is SQVTM and CDR2 is ANQGSEA in the germline V gene. V was clipped by 7 bases and J by 3 bases, with 6 bases between them. This CDR3 has 10 residues. CDR3 DNA: TGCAGCGCCTATAAAGAGACCCAGTACTTC. Protein product: CSAYKETQYF.

The chain is built from TRBV28 and TRBJ2-1; TRBD2 matches 14 bases. V lost 6 bases, J lost 7 bases, and 8 bases stayed unmatched. Per germline, CDR1 MDHEN and CDR2 SYDVKM. This CDR3 is 16 amino acids long. The CDR3 spells CASSRGLAGVRNEQFF. The CDR3 nucleotides read TGTGCCAGCAGCCGGGGACTAGCGGGAGTAAGGAATGAGCAGTTCTTC.

This chain uses TRBV7-9 with TRBJ2-7; no firm D call. The CDR3 contains 11 residues. CDR1 is SEHNR, CDR2 FQNEAQ, per germline (reference sequence). The V end lost 5 bases, the J end lost 6 bases, and 8 bases lay between the germline ends. CDR3 nucleotides: TGTGCCAGCAGCCCCGAGTGCGAGCAGTACTTC. Translating it yields CASSPECEQYF. Based on the CDR3 plus reference TRBV7-9 and TRBJ2-7, the full variable domain is DTGVSQNPRHKITKRGQNVTFRCDPISEHNRLYWYRQTLGQGPEFLTYFQNEAQLEKSRLLSDRFSAERPKGSFSTLEIQRTEQGDSAMYLCASSPECEQYFGPGTRLTVT.

The chain recombines TRBV2 with TRBJ2-1; 8 positions match TRBD2. Germline CDR1 reads SNHLY; CDR2 reads FYNNEI. V lost 6 bases to trimming and J lost 0 bases; unmatched junction nucleotides: 7. The CDR3 is 16 residues long. The CDR3 is CASRVSSGSSYNEQFF. The CDR3 region has the DNA TGTGCCAGCAGGGTCTCGAGCGGGAGCTCCTACAATGAGCAGTTCTTC. Looking up the rest from reference TRBV2 and TRBJ2-1 gives the full variable domain: EPEVTQTPSHQVTQMGQEVILRCVPISNHLYFYWYRQILGQKVEFLVSFYNNEISEKSEIFDDQFSVERPDGSNFTLKIRSTKLEDSAMYFCASRVSSGSSYNEQFFGPGTRLTVL.

The chain employs TRBV30 and TRBJ1-5, with unresolved D. Germline values: CDR1 GTSNPN, CDR2 SVGIG (reference sequence). This CDR3 comprises 13 residues. V lost 2 bases and J 4 bases, leaving 9 bases between the germline ends. The CDR3 spells CAWSTGLNQPQHF. The CDR3 DNA follows: TGTGCCTGGAGTACGGGTCTTAATCAGCCCCAGCATTTT.